These 23 T cell receptor beta chains were all obtained from the same sample, sequenced in a study of cytomegalovirus exposure and HLA in healthy donors. The PCR was carried out with 60 Vbeta primers and 13 Jbeta primers. TCRdb's table, derived via immunoSEQ multiplex PCR, lists solely in-frame clones and lacks some. The repertoire holds 95,000 to 150,000 clones, around four fifths seen once, with over 3.5% in the top ten. Input material: PBMCs. These receptor sequences come from a woman in her forties in good health and CMV-seronegative.

This clone was seen only a few times. This rearrangement joins TRBV7-2 to TRBJ1-2; no definite D call. The V and J ends lost 1 base and 6 bases respectively, with 15 bases between them. The CDR3 is 15 residues long. The germline gives CDR1 SGHTA, CDR2 FQGNSA. The CDR3 spells CASSLVGMRLDGYTF. The CDR3 DNA reads TGTGCCAGCAGCTTAGTCGGCATGAGGCTGGATGGCTACACCTTC.

The J gene is TRBJ1-6, the V gene TRBV28; TRBD1 matches at 11 bases. Trimming took 2 bases from V and 7 from J; bases not matched to a gene: 1. The CDR3 sequence is 15 residues long. Germline V lookup: CDR1 MDHEN, CDR2 SYDVKM. CDR3 protein: CASSLGDRGNSPLHF. Written as DNA, the CDR3 is TGTGCCAGCAGTTTAGGGGACAGGGGGAATTCACCCCTCCACTTT. Combining the CDR3 with reference TRBV28 and TRBJ1-6 gives the whole variable domain DVKVTQSSRYLVKRTGEKVFLECVQDMDHENMFWYRQDPGLGLRLIYFSYDVKMKEKGDIPEGYSVSREKKERFSLILESASTNQTSMYLCASSLGDRGNSPLHFGNGTRLTVT.

The table lists this clone with a count of one. The chain carries TRBV27 and TRBJ2-6; 7 bases line up with TRBD1. This CDR3 has 16 residues. J lost 1 base, V lost 8 bases, and 8 bases had no gene match. The germline V gene has CDR1 MNHEY and CDR2 SMNVEV (reference sequence). In DNA form, the CDR3 reads TGTGCCAGCCGGGACAGCGAAATTTCTGGGGCCAACGTCCTGACTTTC. Protein: CASRDSEISGANVLTF.

V gene TRBV19 combines with J gene TRBJ1-5, with 11 bases aligning to TRBD1. The CDR3 runs to 14 residues. Trimming took 5 bases from V and 5 from J; bases not matched to a gene: 2. Germline V gene data show CDR1 as LNHDA and CDR2 as SQIVND (reference sequence). The CDR3 coding sequence is TGTGCCAGTAGTGGGACAGGGGGTCATCAGCCCCAGCATTTT. Translating gives CASSGTGGHQPQHF.

The chain links TRBV28 to TRBJ2-6, with a weak D call TRBD1 (6 bases). The V gene lost 7 bases and the J gene lost 2 bases, with 9 bases spanning the gap. Germline CDR1 MDHEN, CDR2 SYDVKM. There are 14 residues in the CDR3. Here the CDR3 reads CASTTGPGANVLTF. The CDR3 nucleotides read TGTGCCAGCACCACAGGGCCTGGGGCCAACGTCCTGACTTTC. Full variable domain (outside the CDR3, taken from reference TRBV28 and TRBJ2-6): DVKVTQSSRYLVKRTGEKVFLECVQDMDHENMFWYRQDPGLGLRLIYFSYDVKMKEKGDIPEGYSVSREKKERFSLILESASTNQTSMYLCASTTGPGANVLTFGAGSRLTVL.

The chain carries TRBV6-6 and TRBJ1-5; tentatively, D is TRBD1 (5 bases). The CDR3 is made up of 15 amino acids. Trimming left V 4 bases short and J 3 bases short, with 13 bases between. CDR1 and CDR2 from the germline V gene are MNHNY and SVGAGI (reference sequence). The DNA for the CDR3 is TGTGCCAGCAGTTTTCCTCCAGGGAACAATCAGCCCCAGCATTTT. Its translation is CASSFPPGNNQPQHF.

The chain carries TRBV7-2 and TRBJ1-3; 7 bases line up with TRBD1. This CDR3 has 17 amino acids. Germline-derived CDR1 and CDR2 are SGHTA and FQGNSA. J gave up 0 bases and V 4 bases, and 9 bases lay outside the gene matches. The CDR3 DNA sequence: TGTGCCAGCAGCTCCCAGGGACAGAGGCCCTCTGGAAACACCATATATTTT. It translates to CASSSQGQRPSGNTIYF.

The chain joins TRBV4-1 to TRBJ1-5, with 8 bases identical to TRBD1. The germline gives CDR1 MGHRA, CDR2 YSYEKL. With 5 bases clipped from V and 2 bases from J, the junction kept 20 bases outside the gene matches. CDR3 length equals 20 residues. CDR3 in amino acids: CASSARRVWQGAVRNQPQHF. CDR3 bases: TGCGCCAGCAGCGCCCGAAGAGTGTGGCAGGGGGCTGTTCGCAATCAGCCCCAGCATTTT.

The chain links TRBV6-1 to TRBJ1-5, with TRBD1 matching over 10 bases. This CDR3 contains 16 residues. J gave up 3 bases and V 4 bases, and 6 bases lay outside the gene matches. The V gene's germline CDR1 is MNHNS and CDR2 SASEGT. The CDR3 here is CASSARDRGDNQPQHF. The CDR3 DNA reads TGTGCCAGCAGTGCCCGGGACAGGGGTGACAATCAGCCCCAGCATTTT.

The V gene is TRBV7-9, the J gene TRBJ2-5, with TRBD1 matching over 10 bases. The CDR3 totals 19 residues. Germline CDR1 reads SEHNR; CDR2 reads FQNEAQ (reference sequence). The J segment lost 2 bases and the V segment lost 1 base, leaving 13 bases of the junction unmatched. The CDR3 DNA sequence: TGTGCCAGCAGCTTAGGCGCGACAGGGGGCTTTCCCGGACAAGAGACCCAGTACTTC. Translated: CASSLGATGGFPGQETQYF.

The rearrangement uses TRBV14 and TRBJ2-1; D not resolved. V was trimmed by 0 bases and J by 12 bases, leaving 6 bases between them. The germline gives CDR1 SGHDN, CDR2 FVKESK. The CDR3 loop spans 11 amino acids. The CDR3 reads CASSQETSQFF. Here the CDR3 DNA reads TGTGCCAGCAGCCAAGAAACTTCGCAGTTCTTC.

This chain connects TRBV7-6 to TRBJ2-7; TRBD1 matches at 9 bases. V gave up 5 bases and J gave up 5 bases; unmatched junction bases: 10. Germline V gene data show CDR1 as SGHVS and CDR2 as FNYEAQ. The CDR3 loop spans 15 amino acids. CDR3 nucleotides: TGTGCCAGCAGCCCTCCTCCCGACAGGGGGAACGAGCAGTACTTC. Amino acids: CASSPPPDRGNEQYF.

This clone was observed a handful of times. The rearrangement joins TRBV4-2 to TRBJ2-7; 10 nucleotides align to TRBD2. Losses at the gene ends were 3 bases for V and 0 bases for J; bases not matched to a gene: 11. The germline CDR1 and CDR2 sequences are LGHNA and YNFKEQ. The CDR3 is 18 amino acids. The CDR3 DNA is TGTGCCAGCAGCCAGGCCACCGGGGGACTAGCGACCTCCTACGAGCAGTACTTC. Protein product: CASSQATGGLATSYEQYF.

CDR3 region: CASSPGGKLFF. CDR3 DNA: TGTGCCAGCAGCCCAGGGGGGAAACTGTTTTTT. This chain connects TRBV7-9 to TRBJ1-4; TRBD1 agrees at 7 bases. The V segment lost 5 bases and the J segment 11 bases; nucleotides outside the gene matches: 2. The germline CDR1 and CDR2 sequences are SEHNR and FQNEAQ (reference sequence). The CDR3 runs to 11 residues. Together with reference TRBV7-9 and TRBJ1-4, the CDR3 gives the full variable domain: DTGVSQNPRHKITKRGQNVTFRCDPISEHNRLYWYRQTLGQGPEFLTYFQNEAQLEKSRLLSDRFSAERPKGSFSTLEIQRTEQGDSAMYLCASSPGGKLFFGSGTQLSVL.

The genes are TRBV19 and TRBJ2-7; D may be TRBD1 (6 bases). With 4 bases removed from V and 4 bases from J, the gap between germline ends came to 17 bases. This CDR3 comprises 15 residues. From germline, CDR1 is LNHDA and CDR2 SQIVND (reference sequence). CDR3 sequence (DNA): TGTGCCAGTAGTAAGAGTGTGCCAGGGGAGTACGAGCAGTACTTC. It codes for CASSKSVPGEYEQYF. The full variable domain, rest sourced from reference TRBV19 and TRBJ2-7, is DGGITQSPKYLFRKEGQNVTLSCEQNLNHDAMYWYRQDPGQGLRLIYYSQIVNDFQKGDIAEGYSVSREKKESFPLTVTSAQKNPTAFYLCASSKSVPGEYEQYFGPGTRLTVT.

The chain carries TRBV9 and TRBJ2-2; D perhaps matches TRBD1 (5 bases). This CDR3 comprises 14 residues. Trimming cost V 2 bases and J 3 bases, with 8 bases left between them. CDR1 is SGDLS, CDR2 YYNGEE, per germline. CDR3 bases: TGTGCCAGCAGCGTCGTAGGGGACACCGGGGAGCTGTTTTTT. Its translation is CASSVVGDTGELFF.

The chain combines TRBV5-4 with TRBJ2-1, with TRBD2 matching over 9 bases. CDR3 length: 15 amino acids. In germline, CDR1 is SGHNT, CDR2 YYREEE (reference sequence). J was trimmed by 5 bases and V by 1 base; bases with no gene match: 4. In nucleotides, the CDR3 is TGTGCCAGCAGCTTGCCGTTAGCGGGGGACAATGAGCAGTTCTTC. Translated: CASSLPLAGDNEQFF. Full variable domain (outside the CDR3, taken from reference TRBV5-4 and TRBJ2-1): ETGVTQSPTHLIKTRGQQVTLRCSSQSGHNTVSWYQQALGQGPQFIFQYYREEENGRGNFPPRFSGLQFPNYSSELNVNALELDDSALYLCASSLPLAGDNEQFFGPGTRLTVL.

The chain is built from TRBV5-1 and TRBJ1-4, with 7 bases identical to TRBD1. Germline assignment: CDR1 SGHRS and CDR2 YFSETQ. V dropped 2 bases and J dropped 7; count of bases not matched to a gene: 5. CDR3 length: 14 amino acids. In DNA form, the CDR3 reads TGCGCCAGCAGCTTCCAGGGGGAAGGTGAAAAACTGTTTTTT. Amino acid sequence: CASSFQGEGEKLFF.

CDR3 sequence (DNA): TGTGCCAGCAGTTTCCAGGACAGGGGGTCCCACCGAGCGAATGAGCAGTTCTTC. Amino acids: CASSFQDRGSHRANEQFF. The gene calls are TRBV28 and TRBJ2-1; TRBD1 agrees at 10 bases. The CDR3 length is 18 residues. Germline CDR1 reads MDHEN; CDR2 reads SYDVKM. Losses at the gene ends were 3 bases for V and 7 bases for J; bases not matched to a gene: 15. The full variable domain, its missing parts supplied by reference TRBV28 and TRBJ2-1, is DVKVTQSSRYLVKRTGEKVFLECVQDMDHENMFWYRQDPGLGLRLIYFSYDVKMKEKGDIPEGYSVSREKKERFSLILESASTNQTSMYLCASSFQDRGSHRANEQFFGPGTRLTVL.

The CDR3 DNA reads TGTGCCAGCAGCGTAGGCGGGCAAGAGACCCAGTACTTC. This encodes CASSVGGQETQYF. The chain employs TRBV9 and TRBJ2-5; weak D call: TRBD2 (5 bases). The V end was cut by 0 bases, the J end by 2 bases, with 5 bases between. Germline lookup yields CDR1 SGDLS and CDR2 YYNGEE. The CDR3 contains 13 residues.

The CDR3 bases are TGTGCCAGCAGCGTGACAGCTACGAGCTCCTATAATTCACCCCTCCACTTT. This encodes CASSVTATSSYNSPLHF. The J gene is TRBJ1-6, the V gene TRBV9, with D tentatively TRBD1 (5 bases). Trimming stripped 2 bases from V and 0 bases from J, with 12 bases between. This CDR3 spans 17 amino acids. CDR1 is SGDLS and CDR2 is YYNGEE in the germline V gene.

The chain uses TRBV6-6 and TRBJ2-5; 8 nucleotides agree with TRBD1. V trimming: 2 bases; J trimming: 4 bases; junction bases outside the gene matches: 6. Germline CDR1 and CDR2: MNHNY and SVGAGI (reference sequence). The CDR3 contains 15 residues. CDR3 nucleotide sequence: TGTGCCAGCAGTTACCGGACAGGGAACGCAGAGACCCAGTACTTC. Encoded protein: CASSYRTGNAETQYF.

CDR3 loop: CASSPGRDTQYF. The CDR3 coding sequence is TGTGCCAGCAGCCCAGGGAGGGATACGCAGTATTTT. The chain joins TRBV11-3 to TRBJ2-3, with D tentatively TRBD2 (6 bases). CDR1 and CDR2 from the germline V gene are SGHNT and YENEEA. The V end was cut by 5 bases, the J end by 6 bases, with 9 bases between. The CDR3 runs 12 residues.